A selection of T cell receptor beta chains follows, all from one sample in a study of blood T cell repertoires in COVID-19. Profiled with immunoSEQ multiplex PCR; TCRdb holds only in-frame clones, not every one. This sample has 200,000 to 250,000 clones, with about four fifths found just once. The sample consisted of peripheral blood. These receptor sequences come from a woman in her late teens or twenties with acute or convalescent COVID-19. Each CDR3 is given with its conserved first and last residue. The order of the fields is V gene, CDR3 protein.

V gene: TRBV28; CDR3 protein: CASSFLPVYSTDTQYF
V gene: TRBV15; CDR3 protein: CATSRDRDIRSLTQYF
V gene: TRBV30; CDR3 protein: CAWSRDRVEGKLFF
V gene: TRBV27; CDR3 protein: CASSLYRGDQPQHF
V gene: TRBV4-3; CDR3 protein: CASSQGRGRTEAFF
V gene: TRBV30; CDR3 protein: CAWTREDEQYF
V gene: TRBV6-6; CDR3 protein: CASRTGGADTQYF
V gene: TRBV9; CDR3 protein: CASSVSGSSDEQFF
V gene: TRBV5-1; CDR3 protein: CASRLAVGSDTQYF
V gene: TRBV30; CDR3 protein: CACYRAGRYGYTF
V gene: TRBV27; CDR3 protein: CASSLLGFAGDEQYF
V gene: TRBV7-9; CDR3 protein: CASSLVTGGFYGYTF
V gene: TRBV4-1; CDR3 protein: CASSQDHEWSSYEQYF
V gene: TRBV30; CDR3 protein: CAWSVAGAEGYTF
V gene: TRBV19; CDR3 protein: CASSIDVLPTVYGYTF
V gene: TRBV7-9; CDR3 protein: CASSLDGGGAYEQYF
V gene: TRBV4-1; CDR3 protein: CASSQVAGGRSGELFF